The clone carrying this TCR beta chain was counted once. Its target is not known. This record belongs to a study of T cell responses to AZD1222 COVID-19 vaccine. Study observations and caveats: Reportedly, close to half of spike-specific TCRs are directed against unmutated variant regions. Recipients of two AZD1222 doses showed rising Spike-specific TCR breadth and depth. Spike was spanned by vaccine-associated CD4 TCRs, with dominance at 160-218 and 743-854. Donors in the cohort were predominantly white British and more often female, and clonal diversity was possibly underestimated.

Assay used: immunoSEQ multiplex PCR; TCRdb lists only in-frame clones, some missing. This table has about 110,000 clones, roughly nine tenths appearing once. This CDR3 comprises 15 residues. Germline CDR1 MGHRA, CDR2 YSYEKL. V lost 3 bases, J lost 2 bases, and 4 bases stayed unmatched. The material was peripheral blood, obtained on day 0 of MenACWY control vaccination. This TCR came from an adult in good health. This sequence joins TRBV4-1 and TRBJ1-2; 9 bases are a match to TRBD1. In nucleotides, the CDR3 is TGCGCCAGCAGCCAGGGGACAGGGCGCAACTATGGCTACACCTTC. This codes for CASSQGTGRNYGYTF.